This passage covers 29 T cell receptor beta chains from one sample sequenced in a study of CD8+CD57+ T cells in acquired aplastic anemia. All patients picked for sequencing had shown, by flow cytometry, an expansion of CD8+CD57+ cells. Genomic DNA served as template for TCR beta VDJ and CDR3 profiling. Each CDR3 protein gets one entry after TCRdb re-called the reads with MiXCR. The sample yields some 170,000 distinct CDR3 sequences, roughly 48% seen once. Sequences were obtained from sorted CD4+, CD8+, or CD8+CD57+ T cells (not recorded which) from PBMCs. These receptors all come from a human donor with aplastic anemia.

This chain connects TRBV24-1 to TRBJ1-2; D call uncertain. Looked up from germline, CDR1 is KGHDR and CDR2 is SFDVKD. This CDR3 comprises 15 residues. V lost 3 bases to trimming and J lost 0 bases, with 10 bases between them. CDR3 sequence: CATSDLSSANYGYTF. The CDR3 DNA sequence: TGTGCCACCAGTGATCTATCAAGCGCTAACTATGGCTACACCTTC.

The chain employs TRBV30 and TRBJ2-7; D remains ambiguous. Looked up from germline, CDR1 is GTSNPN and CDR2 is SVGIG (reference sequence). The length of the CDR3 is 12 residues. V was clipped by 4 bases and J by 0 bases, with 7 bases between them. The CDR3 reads CAWKGLSYEQYF. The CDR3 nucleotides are TGTGCCTGGAAGGGCCTCTCCTACGAGCAGTACTTC. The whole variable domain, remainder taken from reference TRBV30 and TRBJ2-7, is SQTIHQWPATLVQPVGSPLSLECTVEGTSNPNLYWYRQAAGRGLQLLFYSVGIGQISSEVPQNLSASRPQDRQFILSSKKLLLSDSGFYLCAWKGLSYEQYFGPGTRLTVT.

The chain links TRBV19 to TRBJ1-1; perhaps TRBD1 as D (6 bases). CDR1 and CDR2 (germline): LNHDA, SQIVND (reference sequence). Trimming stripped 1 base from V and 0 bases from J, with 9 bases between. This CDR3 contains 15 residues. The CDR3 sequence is CASSIGTAMNTEAFF. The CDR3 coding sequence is TGTGCCAGTAGTATAGGGACAGCTATGAACACTGAAGCTTTCTTT.

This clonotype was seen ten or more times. The CDR3 DNA follows: TGTGCCAGCAGTCAGGGAATATATCAGCCCCAGCATTTT. Translated, it gives CASSQGIYQPQHF. V usage is TRBV6-1 and J usage is TRBJ1-5; D possibly corresponds to TRBD1 (5 bases). There are 13 residues in the CDR3. Germline CDR1 and CDR2: MNHNS and SASEGT. V lost 5 bases, J lost 5 bases, and 10 bases lay in between.

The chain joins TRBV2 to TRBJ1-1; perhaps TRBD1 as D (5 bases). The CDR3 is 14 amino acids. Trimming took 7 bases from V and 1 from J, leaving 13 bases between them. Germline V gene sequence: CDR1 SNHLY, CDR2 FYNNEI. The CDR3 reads CASTKGSKNTEAFF. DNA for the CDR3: TGTGCCAGCACTAAGGGGAGCAAGAACACTGAAGCTTTCTTT.

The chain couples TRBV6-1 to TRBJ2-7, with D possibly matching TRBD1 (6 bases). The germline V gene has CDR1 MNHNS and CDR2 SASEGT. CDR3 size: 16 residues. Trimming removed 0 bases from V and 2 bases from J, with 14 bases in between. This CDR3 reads CASSEATAGDPYEQYF. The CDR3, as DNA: TGTGCCAGCAGTGAAGCAACGGCAGGGGACCCCTACGAGCAGTACTTC.

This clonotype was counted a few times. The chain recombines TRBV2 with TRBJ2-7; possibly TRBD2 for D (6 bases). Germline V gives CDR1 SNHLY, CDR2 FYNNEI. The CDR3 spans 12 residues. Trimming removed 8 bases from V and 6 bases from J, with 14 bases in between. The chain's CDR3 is CASGRSVVEQYF. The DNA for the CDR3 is TGTGCCAGCGGGAGGAGTGTGGTCGAGCAGTACTTC.

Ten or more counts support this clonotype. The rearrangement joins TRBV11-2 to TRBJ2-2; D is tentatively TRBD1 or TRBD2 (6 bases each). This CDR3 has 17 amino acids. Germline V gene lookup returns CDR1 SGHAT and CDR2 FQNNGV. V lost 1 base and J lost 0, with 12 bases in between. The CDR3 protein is CASSLVQGGPNTGELFF. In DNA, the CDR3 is TGTGCCAGCAGCTTAGTACAGGGAGGACCGAACACCGGGGAGCTGTTTTTT.

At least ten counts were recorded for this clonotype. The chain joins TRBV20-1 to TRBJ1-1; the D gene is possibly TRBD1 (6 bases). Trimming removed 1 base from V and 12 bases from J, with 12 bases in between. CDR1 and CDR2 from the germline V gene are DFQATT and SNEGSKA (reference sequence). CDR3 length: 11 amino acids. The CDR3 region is CSARADSESFF. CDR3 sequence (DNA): TGCAGTGCTAGAGCGGACAGCGAGTCTTTCTTT.

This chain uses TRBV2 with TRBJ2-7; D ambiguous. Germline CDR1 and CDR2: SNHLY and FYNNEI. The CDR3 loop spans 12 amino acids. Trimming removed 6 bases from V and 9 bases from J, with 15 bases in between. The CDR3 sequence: CASRDGVVGQYF. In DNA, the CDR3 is TGTGCCAGCAGAGATGGCGTGGTGGGGCAGTACTTC.

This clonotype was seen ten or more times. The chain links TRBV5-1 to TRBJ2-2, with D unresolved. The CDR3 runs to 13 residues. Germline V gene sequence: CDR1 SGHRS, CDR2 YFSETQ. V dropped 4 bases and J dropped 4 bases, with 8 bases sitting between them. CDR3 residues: CASSPPATGELFF. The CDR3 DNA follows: TGCGCCAGCAGCCCCCCGGCCACCGGGGAGCTGTTTTTT. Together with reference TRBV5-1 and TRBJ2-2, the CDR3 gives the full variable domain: KAGVTQTPRYLIKTRGQQVTLSCSPISGHRSVSWYQQTPGQGLQFLFEYFSETQRNKGNFPGRFSGRQFSNSRSEMNVSTLELGDSALYLCASSPPATGELFFGEGSRLTVL.

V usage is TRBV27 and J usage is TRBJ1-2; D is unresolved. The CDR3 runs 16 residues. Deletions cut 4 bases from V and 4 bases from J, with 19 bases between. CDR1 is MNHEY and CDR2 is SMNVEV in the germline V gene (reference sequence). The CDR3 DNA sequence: TGTGCCAGCAGTTCCGATATCCCCGCCGGGAGCTATGGCTACACCTTC. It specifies CASSSDIPAGSYGYTF.

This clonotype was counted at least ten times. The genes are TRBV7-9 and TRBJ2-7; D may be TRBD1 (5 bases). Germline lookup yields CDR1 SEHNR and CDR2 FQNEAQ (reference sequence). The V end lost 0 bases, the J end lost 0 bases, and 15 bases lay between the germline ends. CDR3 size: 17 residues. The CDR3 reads CASSLAPYRTSSYEQYF. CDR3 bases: TGTGCCAGCAGCTTAGCTCCCTACAGGACGAGCTCCTACGAGCAGTACTTC. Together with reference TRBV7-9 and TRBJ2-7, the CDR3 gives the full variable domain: DTGVSQNPRHKITKRGQNVTFRCDPISEHNRLYWYRQTLGQGPEFLTYFQNEAQLEKSRLLSDRFSAERPKGSFSTLEIQRTEQGDSAMYLCASSLAPYRTSSYEQYFGPGTRLTVT.

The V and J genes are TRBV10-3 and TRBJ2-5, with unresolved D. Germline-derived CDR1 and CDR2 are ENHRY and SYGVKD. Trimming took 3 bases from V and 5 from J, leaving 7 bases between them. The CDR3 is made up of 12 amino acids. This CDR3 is CAISDLGETQYF. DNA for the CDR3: TGTGCCATCAGTGATCTCGGGGAGACCCAGTACTTC.

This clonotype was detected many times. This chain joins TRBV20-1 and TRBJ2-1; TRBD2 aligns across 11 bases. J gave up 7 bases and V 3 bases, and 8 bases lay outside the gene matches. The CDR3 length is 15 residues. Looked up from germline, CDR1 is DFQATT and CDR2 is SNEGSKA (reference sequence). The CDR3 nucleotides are TGCAGTGCTAGTCCCCTAGCGGGGGGACCTAATGAGCAGTTCTTC. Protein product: CSASPLAGGPNEQFF.

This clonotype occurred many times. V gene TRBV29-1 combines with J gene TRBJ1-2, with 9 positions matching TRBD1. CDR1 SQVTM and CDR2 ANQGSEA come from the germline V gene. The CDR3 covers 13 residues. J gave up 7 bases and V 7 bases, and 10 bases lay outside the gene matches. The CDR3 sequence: CSGGTGRQGGYTF. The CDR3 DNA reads TGCAGCGGCGGGACAGGGAGGCAAGGTGGCTACACCTTC.

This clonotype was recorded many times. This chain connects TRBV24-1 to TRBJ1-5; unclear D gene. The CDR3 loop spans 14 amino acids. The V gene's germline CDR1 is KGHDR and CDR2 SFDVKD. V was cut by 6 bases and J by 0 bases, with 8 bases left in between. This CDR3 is CATSRADSNQPQHF. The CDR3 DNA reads TGTGCCACCAGTCGCGCAGATAGCAATCAGCCCCAGCATTTT.

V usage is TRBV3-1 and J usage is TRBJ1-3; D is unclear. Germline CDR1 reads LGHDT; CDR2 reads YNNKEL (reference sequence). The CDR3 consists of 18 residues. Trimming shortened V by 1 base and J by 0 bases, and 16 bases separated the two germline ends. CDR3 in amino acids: CASSQGSGLLSSGNTIYF. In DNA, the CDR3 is TGTGCCAGCAGCCAAGGGTCGGGATTGCTCAGCTCTGGAAACACCATATATTTT.

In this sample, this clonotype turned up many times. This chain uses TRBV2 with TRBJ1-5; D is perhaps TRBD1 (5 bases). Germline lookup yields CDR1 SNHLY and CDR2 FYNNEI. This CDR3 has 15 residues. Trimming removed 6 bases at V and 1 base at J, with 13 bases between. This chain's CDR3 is CASRGVGLSNQPQHF. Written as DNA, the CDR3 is TGTGCCAGCAGGGGGGTGGGGTTGAGCAATCAGCCCCAGCATTTT.

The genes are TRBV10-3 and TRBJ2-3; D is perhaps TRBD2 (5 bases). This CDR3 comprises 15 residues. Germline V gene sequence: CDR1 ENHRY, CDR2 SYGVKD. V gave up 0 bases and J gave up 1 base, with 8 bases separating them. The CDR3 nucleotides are TGTGCCATCAGTGAGTCGAGGGCTCGCACAGATACGCAGTATTTT. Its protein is CAISESRARTDTQYF.

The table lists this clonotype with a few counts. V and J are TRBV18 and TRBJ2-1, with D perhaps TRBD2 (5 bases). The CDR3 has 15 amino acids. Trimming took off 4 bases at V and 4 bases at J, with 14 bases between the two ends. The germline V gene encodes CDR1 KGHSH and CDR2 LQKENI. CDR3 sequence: CASSLTRTGYNEQFF. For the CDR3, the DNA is TGTGCCAGCTCACTAACGAGGACTGGGTACAATGAGCAGTTCTTC.

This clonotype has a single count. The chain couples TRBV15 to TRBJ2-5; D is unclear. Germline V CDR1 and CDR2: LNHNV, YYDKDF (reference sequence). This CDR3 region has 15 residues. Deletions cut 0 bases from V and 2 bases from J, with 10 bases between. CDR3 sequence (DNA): TGTGCCACCAGCAGAGATGGGTCAGTTCAAGAGACCCAGTACTTC. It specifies CATSRDGSVQETQYF.

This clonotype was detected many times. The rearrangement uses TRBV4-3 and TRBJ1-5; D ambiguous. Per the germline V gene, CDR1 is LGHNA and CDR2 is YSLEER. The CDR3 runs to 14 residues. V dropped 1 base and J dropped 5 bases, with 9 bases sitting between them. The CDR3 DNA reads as TGCGCCAGCAGCCAAGGACTGCGCGATCAGCCCCAGCATTTT. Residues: CASSQGLRDQPQHF.

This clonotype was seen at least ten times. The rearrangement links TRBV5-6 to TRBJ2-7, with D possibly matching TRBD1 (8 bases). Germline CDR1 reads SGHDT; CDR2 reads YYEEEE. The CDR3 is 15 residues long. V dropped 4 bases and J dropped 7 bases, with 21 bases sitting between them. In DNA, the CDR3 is TGTGCCAGCAGCCTGGCCGGTTACAGGGGGGGGGAGCAGTACTTC. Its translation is CASSLAGYRGGEQYF.

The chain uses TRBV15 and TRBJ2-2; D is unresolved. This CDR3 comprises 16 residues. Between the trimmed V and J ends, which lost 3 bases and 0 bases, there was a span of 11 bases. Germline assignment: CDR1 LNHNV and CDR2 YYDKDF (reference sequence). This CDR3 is CATSRPATANTGELFF. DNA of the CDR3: TGTGCCACCAGCAGGCCAGCGACCGCGAACACCGGGGAGCTGTTTTTT.

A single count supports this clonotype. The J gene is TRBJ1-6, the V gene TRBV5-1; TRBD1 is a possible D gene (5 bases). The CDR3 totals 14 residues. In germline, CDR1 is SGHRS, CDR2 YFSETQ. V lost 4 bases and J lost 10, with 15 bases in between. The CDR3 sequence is CASSRDLGHSPLHF. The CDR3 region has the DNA TGCGCCAGCAGCCGAGATCTGGGGCACTCACCCCTCCACTTT.

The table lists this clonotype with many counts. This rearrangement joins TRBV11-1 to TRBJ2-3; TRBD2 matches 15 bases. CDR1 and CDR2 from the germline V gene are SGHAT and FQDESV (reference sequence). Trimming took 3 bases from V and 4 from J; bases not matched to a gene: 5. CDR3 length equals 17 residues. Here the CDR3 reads CASSFGTSGGWADTQYF. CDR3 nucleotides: TGTGCCAGCAGCTTCGGGACTAGCGGGGGGTGGGCAGATACGCAGTATTTT. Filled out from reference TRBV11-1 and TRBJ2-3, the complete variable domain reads EAEVAQSPRYKITEKSQAVAFWCDPISGHATLYWYRQILGQGPELLVQFQDESVVDDSQLPKDRFSAERLKGVDSTLKIQPAELGDSAMYLCASSFGTSGGWADTQYFGPGTRLTVL.

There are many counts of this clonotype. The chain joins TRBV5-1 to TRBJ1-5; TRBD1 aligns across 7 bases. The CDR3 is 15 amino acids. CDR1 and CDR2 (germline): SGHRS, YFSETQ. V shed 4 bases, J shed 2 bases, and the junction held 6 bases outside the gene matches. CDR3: CASSRSTGGNQPQHF. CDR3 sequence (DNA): TGCGCCAGCAGCAGGTCTACAGGGGGCAATCAGCCCCAGCATTTT. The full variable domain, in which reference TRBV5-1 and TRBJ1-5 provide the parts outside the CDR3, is KAGVTQTPRYLIKTRGQQVTLSCSPISGHRSVSWYQQTPGQGLQFLFEYFSETQRNKGNFPGRFSGRQFSNSRSEMNVSTLELGDSALYLCASSRSTGGNQPQHFGDGTRLSIL.

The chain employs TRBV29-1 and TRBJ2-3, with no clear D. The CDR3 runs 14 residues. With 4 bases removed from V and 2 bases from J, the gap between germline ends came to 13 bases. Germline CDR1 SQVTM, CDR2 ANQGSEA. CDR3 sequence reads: CSVGLTAYTDTQYF. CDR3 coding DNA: TGCAGCGTTGGACTTACCGCTTACACAGATACGCAGTATTTT.